One sample yielded the 16 T cell receptor beta chains listed below, sequenced in a study of T cell changes during pregnancy in multiple sclerosis. TCRdb's table, derived via immunoSEQ multiplex PCR, lists solely in-frame clones and lacks some. The sample has 85,000 to 110,000 clones, around 94% seen once. Sequenced here: peripheral blood, sampled after pregnancy. All receptors derive from a female donor with multiple sclerosis, enrolled in a pregnancy study.

The gene calls are TRBV6-5 and TRBJ1-1; 7 nucleotides align to TRBD1. Germline CDR1 reads MNHEY; CDR2 reads SVGAGI. V lost 4 bases, J lost 0 bases, and 8 bases stayed unmatched. The CDR3 consists of 16 residues. The CDR3 region has the DNA TGTGCCAGCAGTTCCGGACAGGTGAACATGAACACTGAAGCTTTCTTT. Translated: CASSSGQVNMNTEAFF.

The chain recombines TRBV27 with TRBJ1-4; TRBD1 matches 7 bases. CDR1 and CDR2 (germline): MNHEY, SMNVEV (reference sequence). The CDR3 consists of 14 residues. V dropped 5 bases and J dropped 7; count of bases not matched to a gene: 7. The CDR3 DNA follows: TGTGCCAGCAGTCGGACAGGAGGGGCTGAAAAACTGTTTTTT. Protein product: CASSRTGGAEKLFF.

The DNA of the CDR3 is TGTGCCATCGCACGAGGGACTTTGCAGTATTTT. Its protein product is CAIARGTLQYF. This rearrangement joins TRBV10-3 to TRBJ2-3; a possible D gene is TRBD2 (6 bases). The germline V gene encodes CDR1 ENHRY and CDR2 SYGVKD. Trimming stripped 8 bases from V and 11 bases from J, with 14 bases between. CDR3 length equals 11 residues.

The gene calls are TRBV7-3 and TRBJ1-1, with TRBD1 as a possible D gene (6 bases). With 6 bases removed from V and 1 base from J, the gap between germline ends came to 9 bases. The length of the CDR3 is 13 residues. CDR1 is SGHTA and CDR2 is FQGTGA in the germline V gene. CDR3 in amino acids: CASRSDRNTEAFF. As DNA, the CDR3 is TGTGCCAGCAGATCGGACAGGAACACTGAAGCTTTCTTT.

The chain couples TRBV27 to TRBJ2-5, with unresolved D. Trimming left V 0 bases short and J 5 bases short, with 4 bases between. CDR3 length: 12 residues. The germline V gene encodes CDR1 MNHEY and CDR2 SMNVEV (reference sequence). In nucleotides, the CDR3 is TGTGCCAGCAGTTTATCCGGGGAGACCCAGTACTTC. This sequence encodes CASSLSGETQYF.

The chain couples TRBV7-8 to TRBJ2-3, with D perhaps matching TRBD1 (5 bases). Trimming took off 2 bases at V and 0 bases at J, with 15 bases between the two ends. CDR1 SGHVS and CDR2 FQNEAQ come from the germline V gene. This CDR3 is built from 17 residues. The CDR3 sequence is CASSLTRAFTSTDTQYF. CDR3 DNA: TGTGCCAGCAGCTTAACCAGGGCATTTACTAGCACAGATACGCAGTATTTT.

The chain carries TRBV7-2 and TRBJ2-7, with D perhaps TRBD2 (5 bases). The V end lost 5 bases, the J end lost 0 bases, and 14 bases lay between the germline ends. CDR3 length: 15 amino acids. Germline V gives CDR1 SGHTA, CDR2 FQGNSA. CDR3 region: CASSPSRGYSYEQYF. CDR3 sequence (DNA): TGTGCCAGCAGCCCATCCCGGGGTTACTCCTACGAGCAGTACTTC.

V gene TRBV5-4 combines with J gene TRBJ2-3; no clear D. The CDR3 loop spans 14 amino acids. The ends were cut back, 0 bases at V and 2 bases at J, with 7 bases in the middle. Germline loops: CDR1 SGHNT, CDR2 YYREEE (reference sequence). The CDR3 reads CASSLAADTDTQYF. CDR3 nucleotide sequence: TGTGCCAGCAGCTTGGCGGCGGACACAGATACGCAGTATTTT.

This chain uses TRBV2 with TRBJ1-2; 8 positions agree with TRBD1. CDR1 SNHLY and CDR2 FYNNEI come from the germline V gene. The trim removed 6 bases at V and 4 bases at J, leaving 10 bases unmatched. The CDR3 totals 15 residues. The CDR3 bases are TGTGCCAGCAGCCTTGACAGGGGAAAGGGCTATGGCTACACCTTC. Its translation is CASSLDRGKGYGYTF.

The genes are TRBV6-1 and TRBJ2-5, with 12 bases matching TRBD1. Germline values: CDR1 MNHNS, CDR2 SASEGT. The CDR3 spans 14 residues. The V segment lost 11 bases and the J segment 5 bases; nucleotides outside the gene matches: 9. Here the CDR3 reads CAVPGQGAMETQYF. The CDR3 DNA reads as TGTGCCGTCCCGGGACAGGGGGCTATGGAGACCCAGTACTTC.

The rearrangement links TRBV5-6 to TRBJ1-4; maybe TRBD1 (5 bases). V was cut by 2 bases and J by 10 bases, with 9 bases left in between. The length of the CDR3 is 12 residues. The germline V gene encodes CDR1 SGHDT and CDR2 YYEEEE. CDR3 sequence reads: CASSLSGGKLFF. The CDR3 DNA sequence: TGTGCCAGCAGCTTATCGGGGGGAAAACTGTTTTTT.

The CDR3, as DNA: TGTGCCAGCAGCTTAGTCAGGGTCGGTGCCGGGGAGCTGTTTTTT. This sequence encodes CASSLVRVGAGELFF. The V and J genes are TRBV7-6 and TRBJ2-2; tentative D call: TRBD1 (5 bases). The CDR3 length is 15 residues. V lost 1 base, J lost 6 bases, and 12 bases lay in between. Germline V gene lookup returns CDR1 SGHVS and CDR2 FNYEAQ.

This chain connects TRBV6-5 to TRBJ1-5; no firm D call. V was clipped by 6 bases and J by 1 base, with 13 bases between them. CDR1 and CDR2 from the germline V gene are MNHEY and SVGAGI. CDR3 length: 15 residues. CDR3 residues: CASRPVERSNQPQHF. DNA for the CDR3: TGTGCCAGCAGGCCCGTGGAGCGGAGCAATCAGCCCCAGCATTTT.

This chain uses TRBV29-1 with TRBJ1-1, with D hard to call. The V gene lost 4 bases and the J gene lost 1 base, with 10 bases spanning the gap. Germline values: CDR1 SQVTM, CDR2 ANQGSEA. The length of the CDR3 is 13 residues. DNA for the CDR3: TGCAGCGTTGGGGAGGCGGCGAACACTGAAGCTTTCTTT. This codes for CSVGEAANTEAFF.

The chain has TRBV7-6 and TRBJ2-1, with D perhaps matching TRBD2 (6 bases). Trimming stripped 2 bases from V and 0 bases from J, with 11 bases between. The CDR3 has 16 residues. Germline V gene lookup returns CDR1 SGHVS and CDR2 FNYEAQ. The CDR3 nucleotides read TGTGCCAGCAGCTTATCGGCTAGCGACTCCTACAATGAGCAGTTCTTC. Amino acid sequence: CASSLSASDSYNEQFF.

This clone showed up just a few times. The chain employs TRBV7-3 and TRBJ2-7; D might be TRBD2 (5 bases). In germline, CDR1 is SGHTA, CDR2 FQGTGA. The V end was cut by 2 bases, the J end by 0 bases, with 8 bases between. This CDR3 region has 14 residues. The CDR3 sequence: CASSLGGTSYEQYF. CDR3 bases: TGTGCCAGCAGCTTAGGAGGAACCTCCTACGAGCAGTACTTC.